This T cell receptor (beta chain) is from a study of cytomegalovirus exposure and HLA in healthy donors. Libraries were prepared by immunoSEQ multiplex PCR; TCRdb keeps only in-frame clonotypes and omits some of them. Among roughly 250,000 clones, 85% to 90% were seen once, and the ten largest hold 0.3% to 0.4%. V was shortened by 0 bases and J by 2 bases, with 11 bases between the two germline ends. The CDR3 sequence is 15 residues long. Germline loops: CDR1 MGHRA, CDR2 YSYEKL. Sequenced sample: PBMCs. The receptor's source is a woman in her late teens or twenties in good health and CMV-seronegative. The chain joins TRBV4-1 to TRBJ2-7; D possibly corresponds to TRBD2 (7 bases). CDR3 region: CASSQEVRGPYEQYV. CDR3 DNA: TGCGCCAGCAGCCAAGAGGTGCGGGGGCCCTACGAGCAGTACGTC.